The entry that follows covers one TCR beta chain sequence. Its antigen is as yet unknown. This record comes from a study of blood T cells in healthy people across ages. Study as a whole: Template switching picked up about one barcoded beta molecule for each two T cells.

Trimming shortened V by 5 bases and J by 1 base, and 14 bases separated the two germline ends. The CDR3 covers 15 residues. Findings and caveats of the study: Investigators treated diversity estimates from one million T cells as underestimates. Any changes in expanded clonotypes were possibly confounded, as donor CMV status remained unknown. When set beside aged donors, long-lived donors presented more naive CD4+ cells and higher diversity.

A sample-barcoded 5' primer and a J-beta primer mix were used in a second PCR of about 6 to 12 cycles. TCRdb analysed the 5' RACE reads with MiXCR anew, one entry per CDR3 protein. The sample includes approximately 1,000,000 distinct CDR3 sequences, about two fifths of them seen just once. The sequenced material came from blood. This clonotype was obtained from a man aged 18 to 30 in good health. The V call is TRBV12-3 or TRBV12-4, the J call TRBJ1-1; D remains ambiguous. The CDR3 sequence is CASSHREAGNTEAFF. In DNA, the CDR3 is TGTGCCAGCAGTCACCGGGAGGCCGGGAACACTGAAGCTTTCTTT.